The clone carrying this TCR beta chain has ten or more counts. These data originate in a study of T cells in Graves' hyperthyroidism and ophthalmopathy. This CDR3 is built from 13 residues. Germline CDR1 PRHDT, CDR2 FYEKMQ (reference sequence). V dropped 2 bases and J dropped 7 bases, with 11 bases sitting between them. Amplified TCR beta CDR3 regions came from RNA transcripts. TCR CDR3 underwent first-round RT-PCR with the HTBI primer set. TCRdb re-analysed the multiplex PCR reads in MiXCR, keeping a single row per CDR3 protein. The table shows hundreds of thousands of distinct CDR3 sequences, with almost 25% occurring only once.

This rearrangement joins TRBV13 to TRBJ1-1; tentative D call: TRBD1 (6 bases). The TCR sequence derives from a woman aged 40 to 49 with Graves' ophthalmopathy. The sequenced sample was blood. The DNA for the CDR3 is TGTGCCAGCAGCTTAAGCAGGGGAGGTGAAGCTTTCTTT. This sequence encodes CASSLSRGGEAFF.